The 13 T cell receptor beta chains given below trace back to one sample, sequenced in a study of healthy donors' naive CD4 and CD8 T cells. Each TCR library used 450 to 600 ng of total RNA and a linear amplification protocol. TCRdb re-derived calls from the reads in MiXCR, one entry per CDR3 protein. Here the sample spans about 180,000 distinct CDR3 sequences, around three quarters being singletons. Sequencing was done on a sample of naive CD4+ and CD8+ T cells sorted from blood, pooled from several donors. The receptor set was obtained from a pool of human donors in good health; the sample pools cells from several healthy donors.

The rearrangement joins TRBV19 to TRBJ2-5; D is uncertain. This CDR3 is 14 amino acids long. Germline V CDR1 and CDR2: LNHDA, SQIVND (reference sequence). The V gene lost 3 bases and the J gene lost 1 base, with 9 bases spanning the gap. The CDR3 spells CASSMSLSQETQYF. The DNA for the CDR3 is TGTGCCAGTAGTATGAGTCTTTCCCAAGAGACCCAGTACTTC.

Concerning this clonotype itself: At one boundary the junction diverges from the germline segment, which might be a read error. CDR3 in amino acids: CASSVDSVTEAFF. The CDR3 nucleotides read TGTGCCAGCAGCGTAGACAGCGTCACTGAAGCTTTCTTT. The gene calls are TRBV11-2 and TRBJ1-1, with D perhaps TRBD1 (5 bases). The CDR3 sequence is 13 residues long. Germline loops: CDR1 SGHAT, CDR2 FQNNGV.

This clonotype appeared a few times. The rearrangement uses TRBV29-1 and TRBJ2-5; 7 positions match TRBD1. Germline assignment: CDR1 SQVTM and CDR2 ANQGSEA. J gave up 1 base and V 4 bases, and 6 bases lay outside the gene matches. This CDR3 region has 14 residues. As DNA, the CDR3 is TGCAGCGTTGGTGTACGGACAGGCCAAGAGACCCAGTACTTC. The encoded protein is CSVGVRTGQETQYF. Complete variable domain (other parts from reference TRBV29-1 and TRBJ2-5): SAVISQKPSRDICQRGTSLTIQCQVDSQVTMMFWYRQQPGQSLTLIATANQGSEATYESGFVIDKFPISRPNLTFSTLTVSNMSPEDSSIYLCSVGVRTGQETQYFGPGTRLLVL.

CDR3 region: CSASGFGYTF. In nucleotides, the CDR3 is TGCAGTGCTAGCGGGTTTGGCTACACCTTC. The genes are TRBV20-1 and TRBJ1-2; no firm D call. The germline V and J ends were trimmed by 3 bases and 7 bases, with 6 bases remaining between them. Germline loops: CDR1 DFQATT, CDR2 SNEGSKA (reference sequence). The CDR3 spans 10 residues.

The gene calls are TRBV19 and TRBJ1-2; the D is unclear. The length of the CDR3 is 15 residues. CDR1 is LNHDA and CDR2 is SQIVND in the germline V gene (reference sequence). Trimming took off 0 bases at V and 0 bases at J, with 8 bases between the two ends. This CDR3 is CASSIDRGTNYGYTF. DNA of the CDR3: TGTGCCAGTAGTATAGACCGAGGAACTAACTATGGCTACACCTTC.

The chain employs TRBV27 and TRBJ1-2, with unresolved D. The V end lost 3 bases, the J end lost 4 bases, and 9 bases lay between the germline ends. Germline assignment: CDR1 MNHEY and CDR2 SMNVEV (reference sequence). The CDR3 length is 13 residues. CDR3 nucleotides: TGTGCCAGCAGTTTGGGGTTAGGCTATGGCTACACCTTC. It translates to CASSLGLGYGYTF.

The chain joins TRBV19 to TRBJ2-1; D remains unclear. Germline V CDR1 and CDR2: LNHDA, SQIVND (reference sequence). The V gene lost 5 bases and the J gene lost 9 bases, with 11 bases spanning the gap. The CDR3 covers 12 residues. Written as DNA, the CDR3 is TGTGCCAGTAGTTCCCCCGCGTCTGAGCAGTTCTTC. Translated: CASSSPASEQFF.

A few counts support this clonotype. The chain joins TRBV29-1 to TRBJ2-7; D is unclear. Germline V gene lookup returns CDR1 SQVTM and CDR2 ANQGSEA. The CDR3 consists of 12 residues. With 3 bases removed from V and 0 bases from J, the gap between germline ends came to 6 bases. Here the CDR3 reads CSVDGASYEQYF. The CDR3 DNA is TGCAGCGTTGATGGCGCCTCCTACGAGCAGTACTTC.

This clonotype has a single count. As DNA, the CDR3 is TGTGCCAGCAGTGAAGCGCCTGTGAGGAACACACAAAACTATGGCTACACCTTC. It translates to CASSEAPVRNTQNYGYTF. The J gene is TRBJ1-2, the V gene TRBV6-1, with no clear D. This CDR3 contains 18 residues. Trimming stripped 0 bases from V and 2 bases from J, with 19 bases between. Germline CDR1 is MNHNS and CDR2 is SASEGT.

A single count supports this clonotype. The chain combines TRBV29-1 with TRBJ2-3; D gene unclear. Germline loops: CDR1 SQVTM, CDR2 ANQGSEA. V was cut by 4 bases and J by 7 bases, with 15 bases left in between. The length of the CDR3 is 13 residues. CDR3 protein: CSVGVVGRNTQYF. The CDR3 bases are TGCAGCGTTGGAGTAGTTGGGCGAAATACGCAGTATTTT.

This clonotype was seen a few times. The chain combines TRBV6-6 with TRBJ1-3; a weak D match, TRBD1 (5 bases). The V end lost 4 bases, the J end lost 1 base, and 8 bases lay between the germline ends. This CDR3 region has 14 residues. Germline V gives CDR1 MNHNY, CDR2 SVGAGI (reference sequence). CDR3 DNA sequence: TGTGCCAGCAGTTCCGGGGCTTCTGGAAACACCATATATTTT. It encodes CASSSGASGNTIYF.

The DNA for the CDR3 is TGTGCCAGCAGCCGTCTGACTAGCGGAAAATACAATGAGCAGTTCTTC. Encoded protein: CASSRLTSGKYNEQFF. This chain joins TRBV7-8 and TRBJ2-1; TRBD2 matches 9 bases. The CDR3 loop spans 16 amino acids. Trimming removed 5 bases from V and 4 bases from J; junction bases left unmatched: 9. Germline V gene sequence: CDR1 SGHVS, CDR2 FQNEAQ. Variable domain in full (rest from reference TRBV7-8 and TRBJ2-1): GAGVSQSPRYKVAKRGQDVALRCDPISGHVSLFWYQQALGQGPEFLTYFQNEAQLDKSGLPSDRFFAERPEGSVSTLKIQRTQQEDSAVYLCASSRLTSGKYNEQFFGPGTRLTVL.

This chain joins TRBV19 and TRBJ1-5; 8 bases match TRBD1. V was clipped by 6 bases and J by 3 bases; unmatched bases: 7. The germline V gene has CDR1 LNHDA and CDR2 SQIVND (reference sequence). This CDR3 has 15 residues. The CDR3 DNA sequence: TGTGCCAGTAGAGGACAGGGAAATAACAATCAGCCCCAGCATTTT. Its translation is CASRGQGNNNQPQHF.